This entry lists 2 T cell receptor beta chains sequenced from one sample in a study of metastatic and nonmetastatic thyroid tumors. TCRdb re-called the PCR reads with MiXCR. The sample holds about 18,000 clones, 25% to 35% seen once. Thyroid surgery was preceded by no treatment in any patient. Sequenced input: tumor tissue. These TCRs come from a male donor with papillary thyroid cancer or a benign thyroid nodule (not recorded which). Some clones in this sample may be carry-over from other donors' samples.

This clone was observed a handful of times. The J gene is TRBJ2-2, the V gene TRBV6-1, with 8 nucleotides matching TRBD2. V trimming: 6 bases; J trimming: 3 bases; junction bases outside the gene matches: 12. Looked up from germline, CDR1 is MNHNS and CDR2 is SASEGT. This CDR3 region has 17 residues. CDR3 coding DNA: TGTGCCAGCAGCCTACTAGCGGCGGCTCTGGACACCGGGGAGCTGTTTTTT. Amino acid sequence: CASSLLAAALDTGELFF.

The chain carries TRBV7-2 and TRBJ2-1, with D maybe TRBD2 (5 bases). Germline loops: CDR1 SGHTA, CDR2 FQGNSA. The V end was cut by 4 bases, the J end by 9 bases, with 13 bases between. This CDR3 comprises 13 residues. CDR3 in DNA: TGTGCCAGCAGCTCCGTCGGGAACGGTGAGCAGTTCTTC. Translated, it gives CASSSVGNGEQFF.